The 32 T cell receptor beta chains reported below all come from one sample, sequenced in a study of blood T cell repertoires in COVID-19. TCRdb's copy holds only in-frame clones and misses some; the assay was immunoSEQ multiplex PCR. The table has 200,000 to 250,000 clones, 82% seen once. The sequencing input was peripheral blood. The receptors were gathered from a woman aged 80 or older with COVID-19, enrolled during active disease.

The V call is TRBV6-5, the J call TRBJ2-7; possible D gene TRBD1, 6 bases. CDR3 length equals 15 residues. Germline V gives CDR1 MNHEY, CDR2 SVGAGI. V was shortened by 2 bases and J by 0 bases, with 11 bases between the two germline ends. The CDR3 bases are TGTGCCAGCAGTTACGCGGAGACAGGCTCCTACGAGCAGTACTTC. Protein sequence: CASSYAETGSYEQYF.

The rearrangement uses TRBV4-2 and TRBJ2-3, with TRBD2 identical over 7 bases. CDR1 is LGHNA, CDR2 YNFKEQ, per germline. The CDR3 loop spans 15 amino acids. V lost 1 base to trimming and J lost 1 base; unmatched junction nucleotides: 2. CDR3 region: CASSQGAGGTDTQYF. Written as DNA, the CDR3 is TGTGCCAGCAGCCAAGGGGCGGGGGGCACAGATACGCAGTATTTT.

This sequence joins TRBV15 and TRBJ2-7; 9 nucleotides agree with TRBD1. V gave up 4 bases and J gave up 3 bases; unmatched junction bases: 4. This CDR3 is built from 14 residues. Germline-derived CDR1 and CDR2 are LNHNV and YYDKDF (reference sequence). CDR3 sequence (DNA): TGTGCCACCAGCATCGGGACAGGGATCTACGAGCAGTACTTC. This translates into CATSIGTGIYEQYF.

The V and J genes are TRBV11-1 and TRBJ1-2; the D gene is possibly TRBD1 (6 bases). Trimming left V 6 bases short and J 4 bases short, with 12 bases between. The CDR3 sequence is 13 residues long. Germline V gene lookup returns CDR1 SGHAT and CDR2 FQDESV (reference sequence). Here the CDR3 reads CASSDQGIYGYTF. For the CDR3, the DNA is TGTGCCAGCAGTGACCAGGGGATCTATGGCTACACCTTC.

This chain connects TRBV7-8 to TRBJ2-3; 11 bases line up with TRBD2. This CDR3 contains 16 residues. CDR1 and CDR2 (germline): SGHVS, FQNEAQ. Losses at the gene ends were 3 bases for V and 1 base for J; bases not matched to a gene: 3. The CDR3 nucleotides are TGTGCCAGCAGCTTTAGCGGGGGGGAGCGCACAGATACGCAGTATTTT. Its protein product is CASSFSGGERTDTQYF. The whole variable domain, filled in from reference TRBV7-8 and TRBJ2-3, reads GAGVSQSPRYKVAKRGQDVALRCDPISGHVSLFWYQQALGQGPEFLTYFQNEAQLDKSGLPSDRFFAERPEGSVSTLKIQRTQQEDSAVYLCASSFSGGERTDTQYFGPGTRLTVL.

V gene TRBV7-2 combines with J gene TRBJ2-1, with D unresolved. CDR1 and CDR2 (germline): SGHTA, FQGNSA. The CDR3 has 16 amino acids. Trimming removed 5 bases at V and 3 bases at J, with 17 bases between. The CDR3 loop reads CASSLRVFTNYNEQFF. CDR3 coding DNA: TGTGCCAGCAGCCTTAGAGTGTTCACTAACTACAATGAGCAGTTCTTC.

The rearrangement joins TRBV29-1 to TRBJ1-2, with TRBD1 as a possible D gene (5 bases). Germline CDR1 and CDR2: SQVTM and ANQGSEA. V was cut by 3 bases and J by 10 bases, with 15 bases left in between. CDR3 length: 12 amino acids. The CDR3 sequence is CSVDVGGLPYTF. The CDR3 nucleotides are TGCAGCGTTGATGTCGGGGGTTTGCCCTACACCTTC.

Here the CDR3 DNA reads TGCGCCAGCAGCCAGGACTTCAGTTCGACTGAAGCTTTCTTT. Protein product: CASSQDFSSTEAFF. The chain employs TRBV10-2 and TRBJ1-1; D gene unclear. Germline CDR1 WSHSY, CDR2 SAAADI. V lost 6 bases to trimming and J lost 5 bases, with 16 bases between them. CDR3 size: 14 residues.

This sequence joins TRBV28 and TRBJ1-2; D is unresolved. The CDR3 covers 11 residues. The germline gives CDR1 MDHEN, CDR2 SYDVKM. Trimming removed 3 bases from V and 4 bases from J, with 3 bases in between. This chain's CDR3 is CASSFIYGYTF. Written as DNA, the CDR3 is TGTGCCAGCAGTTTCATCTATGGCTACACCTTC.

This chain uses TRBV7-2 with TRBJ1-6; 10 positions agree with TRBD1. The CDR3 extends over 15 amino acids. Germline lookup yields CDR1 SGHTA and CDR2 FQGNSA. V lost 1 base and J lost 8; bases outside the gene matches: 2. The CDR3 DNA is TGTGCCAGCAGCTTAGTGGGGACAGGGGATTCACCCCTCCACTTT. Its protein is CASSLVGTGDSPLHF. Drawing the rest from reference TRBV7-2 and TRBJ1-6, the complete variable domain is GAGVSQSPSNKVTEKGKDVELRCDPISGHTALYWYRQSLGQGLEFLIYFQGNSAPDKSGLPSDRFSAERTGGSVSTLTIQRTQQEDSAVYLCASSLVGTGDSPLHFGNGTRLTVT.

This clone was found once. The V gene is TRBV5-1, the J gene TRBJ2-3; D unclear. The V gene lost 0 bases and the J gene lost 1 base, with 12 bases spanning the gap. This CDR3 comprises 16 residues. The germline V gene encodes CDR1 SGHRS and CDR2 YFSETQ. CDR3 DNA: TGCGCCAGCAGCTTGGGAGCCAGCCGGGGCACAGATACGCAGTATTTT. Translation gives CASSLGASRGTDTQYF.

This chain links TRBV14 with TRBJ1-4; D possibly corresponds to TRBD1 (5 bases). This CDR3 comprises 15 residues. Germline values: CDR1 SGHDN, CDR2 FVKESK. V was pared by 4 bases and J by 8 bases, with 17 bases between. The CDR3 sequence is CASSLSSGRGEKLFF. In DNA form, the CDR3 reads TGTGCCAGCAGCCTTTCCTCAGGGCGGGGAGAAAAACTGTTTTTT.

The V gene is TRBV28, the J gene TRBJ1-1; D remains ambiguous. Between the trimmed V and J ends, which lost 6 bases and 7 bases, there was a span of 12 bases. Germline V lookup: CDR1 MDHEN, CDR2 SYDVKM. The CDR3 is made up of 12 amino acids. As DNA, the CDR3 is TGTGCCAGCAGGAATCACATATATGAAGCTTTCTTT. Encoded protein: CASRNHIYEAFF.

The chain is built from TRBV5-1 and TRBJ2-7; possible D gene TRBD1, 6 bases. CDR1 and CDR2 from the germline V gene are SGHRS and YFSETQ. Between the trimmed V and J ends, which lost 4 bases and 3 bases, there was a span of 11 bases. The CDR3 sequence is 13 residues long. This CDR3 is CASSPDSLYEQYF. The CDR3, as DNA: TGCGCCAGCAGCCCGGACAGTCTCTACGAGCAGTACTTC. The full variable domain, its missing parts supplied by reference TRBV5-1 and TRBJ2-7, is KAGVTQTPRYLIKTRGQQVTLSCSPISGHRSVSWYQQTPGQGLQFLFEYFSETQRNKGNFPGRFSGRQFSNSRSEMNVSTLELGDSALYLCASSPDSLYEQYFGPGTRLTVT.

CDR3 protein: CASSFEREFSEQYF. The CDR3 DNA sequence: TGTGCCAGCAGCTTTGAGCGGGAGTTCAGCGAGCAGTACTTC. The gene calls are TRBV7-2 and TRBJ2-7; 8 nucleotides line up with TRBD2. The CDR3 is 14 residues long. V lost 3 bases to trimming and J lost 6 bases; unmatched junction nucleotides: 7. The germline CDR1 and CDR2 sequences are SGHTA and FQGNSA.

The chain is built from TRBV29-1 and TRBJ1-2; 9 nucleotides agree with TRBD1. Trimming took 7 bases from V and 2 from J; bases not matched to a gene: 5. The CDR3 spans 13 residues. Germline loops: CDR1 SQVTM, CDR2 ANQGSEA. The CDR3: CSARQGGNYGYTF. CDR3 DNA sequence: TGCAGCGCCCGACAGGGGGGGAACTATGGCTACACCTTC.

The CDR3 DNA sequence: TGTGCCAGCAGGACAGGACCCTACGAGCAGTACTTC. Translated, it gives CASRTGPYEQYF. The chain combines TRBV7-3 with TRBJ2-7; weak D call: TRBD1 (6 bases). V shed 6 bases and J shed 2 bases, with 8 bases lying between them. The CDR3 is 12 residues long. Germline loops: CDR1 SGHTA, CDR2 FQGTGA.

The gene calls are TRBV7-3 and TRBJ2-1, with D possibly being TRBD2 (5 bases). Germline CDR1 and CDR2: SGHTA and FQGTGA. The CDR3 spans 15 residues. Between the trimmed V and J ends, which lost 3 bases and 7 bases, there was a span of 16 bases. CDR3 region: CASSFRLSSYNEQFF. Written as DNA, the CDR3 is TGTGCCAGCAGCTTCAGGCTGTCTAGCTATAATGAGCAGTTCTTC.

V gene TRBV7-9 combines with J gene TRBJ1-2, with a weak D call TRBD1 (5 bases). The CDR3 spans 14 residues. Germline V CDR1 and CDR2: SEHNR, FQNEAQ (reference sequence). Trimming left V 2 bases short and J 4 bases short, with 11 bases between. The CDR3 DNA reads TGTGCCAGCAGCTTACAGGGCGGTGGCTATGGCTACACCTTC. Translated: CASSLQGGGYGYTF.

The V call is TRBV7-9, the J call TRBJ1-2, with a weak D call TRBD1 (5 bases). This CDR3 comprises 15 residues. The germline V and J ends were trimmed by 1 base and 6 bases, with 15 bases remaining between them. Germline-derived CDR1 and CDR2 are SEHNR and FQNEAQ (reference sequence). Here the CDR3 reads CASSLVSRPGDGYTF. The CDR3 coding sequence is TGTGCCAGCAGCTTAGTTAGCCGACCGGGGGATGGCTACACCTTC.

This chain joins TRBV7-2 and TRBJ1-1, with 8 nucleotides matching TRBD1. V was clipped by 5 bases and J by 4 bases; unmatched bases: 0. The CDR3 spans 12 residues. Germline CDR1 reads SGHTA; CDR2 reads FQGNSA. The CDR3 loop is CASSDRGTEAFF. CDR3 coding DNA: TGTGCCAGCAGCGACAGGGGCACTGAAGCTTTCTTT.

CDR3 loop: CASSPSRGFSYGYTF. The CDR3 DNA is TGTGCCAGCAGCCCAAGCAGGGGGTTTTCGTACGGCTACACCTTC. The V and J genes are TRBV13 and TRBJ1-2; 7 bases are shared with TRBD1. Per germline, CDR1 PRHDT and CDR2 FYEKMQ (reference sequence). CDR3 length: 15 residues. With 5 bases clipped from V and 8 bases from J, the junction kept 14 bases outside the gene matches.

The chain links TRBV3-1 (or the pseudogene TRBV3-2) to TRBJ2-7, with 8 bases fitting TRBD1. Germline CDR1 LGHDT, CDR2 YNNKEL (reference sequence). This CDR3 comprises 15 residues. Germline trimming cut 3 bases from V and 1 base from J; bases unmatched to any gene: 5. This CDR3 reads CASSHSTGGSYEQYF. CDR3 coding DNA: TGTGCCAGCAGCCACTCTACAGGGGGATCCTACGAGCAGTACTTC.

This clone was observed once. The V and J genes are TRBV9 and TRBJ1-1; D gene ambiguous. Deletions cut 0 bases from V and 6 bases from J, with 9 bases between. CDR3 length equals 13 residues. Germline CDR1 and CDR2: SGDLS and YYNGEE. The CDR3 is CASSVEGRAEAFF. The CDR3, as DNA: TGTGCCAGCAGCGTAGAAGGGAGGGCTGAAGCTTTCTTT.

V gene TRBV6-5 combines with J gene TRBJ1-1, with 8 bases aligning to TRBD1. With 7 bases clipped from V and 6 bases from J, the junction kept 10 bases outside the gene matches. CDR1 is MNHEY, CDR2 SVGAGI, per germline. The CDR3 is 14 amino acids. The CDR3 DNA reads TGTGCCAGCACCCTCCACACAGGGGGTCCTGAAGCTTTCTTT. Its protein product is CASTLHTGGPEAFF.

The DNA of the CDR3 is TGTGCCAGCTCACCGGGACTAGCGGAAACAGATACGCAGTATTTT. Translation gives CASSPGLAETDTQYF. The chain joins TRBV18 to TRBJ2-3, with 11 bases fitting TRBD2. The ends lost 3 bases at V and 3 bases at J; junction bases unmatched: 2. The CDR3 has 15 amino acids. Looked up from germline, CDR1 is KGHSH and CDR2 is LQKENI.

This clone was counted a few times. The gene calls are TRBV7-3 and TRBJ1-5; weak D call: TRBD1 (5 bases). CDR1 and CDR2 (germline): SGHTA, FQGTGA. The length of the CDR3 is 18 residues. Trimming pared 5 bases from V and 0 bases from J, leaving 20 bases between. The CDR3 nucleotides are TGTGCCAGCAGCCGTCTAGGGGTAGGACCGTATAGCAATCAGCCCCAGCATTTT. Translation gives CASSRLGVGPYSNQPQHF. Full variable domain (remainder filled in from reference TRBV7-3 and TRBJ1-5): GAGVSQTPSNKVTEKGKYVELRCDPISGHTALYWYRQSLGQGPEFLIYFQGTGAADDSGLPNDRFFAVRPEGSVSTLKIQRTERGDSAVYLCASSRLGVGPYSNQPQHFGDGTRLSIL.

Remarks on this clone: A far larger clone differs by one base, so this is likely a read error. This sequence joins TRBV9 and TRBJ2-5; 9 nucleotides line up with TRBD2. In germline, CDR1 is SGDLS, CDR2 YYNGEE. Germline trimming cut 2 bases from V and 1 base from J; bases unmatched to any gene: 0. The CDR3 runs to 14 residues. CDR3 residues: CASSVTSGQETQYF. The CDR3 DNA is TGTGCCAGCAGCGTGACTAGCGGCCAAGAGACCCAGTACTTC.

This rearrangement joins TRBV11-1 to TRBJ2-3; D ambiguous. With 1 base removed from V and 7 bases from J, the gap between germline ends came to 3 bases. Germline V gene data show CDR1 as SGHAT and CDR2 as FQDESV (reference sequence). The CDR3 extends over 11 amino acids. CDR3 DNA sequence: TGTGCCAGCAGCTTAGGGCATACGCAGTATTTT. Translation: CASSLGHTQYF.

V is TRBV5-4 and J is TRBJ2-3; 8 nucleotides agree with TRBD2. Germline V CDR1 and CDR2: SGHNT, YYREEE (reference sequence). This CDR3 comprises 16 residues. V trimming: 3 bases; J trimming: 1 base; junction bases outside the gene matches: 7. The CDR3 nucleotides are TGTGCCAGCAGCTCAAAGCGGGAGCTAGGCACAGATACGCAGTATTTT. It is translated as CASSSKRELGTDTQYF.

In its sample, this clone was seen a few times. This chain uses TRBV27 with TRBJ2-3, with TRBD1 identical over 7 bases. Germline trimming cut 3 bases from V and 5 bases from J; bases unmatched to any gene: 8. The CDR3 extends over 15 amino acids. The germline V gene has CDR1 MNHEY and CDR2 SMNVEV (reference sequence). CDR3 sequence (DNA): TGTGCCAGCAGTTTTCTACAGGGGCGCGGAGATACGCAGTATTTT. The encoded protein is CASSFLQGRGDTQYF.

CDR3 in amino acids: CSVLTGTTEAFF. The DNA for the CDR3 is TGCAGCGTCCTGACAGGGACTACTGAAGCTTTCTTT. The chain joins TRBV29-1 to TRBJ1-1, with 7 bases fitting TRBD1. Germline CDR1 and CDR2: SQVTM and ANQGSEA. The CDR3 totals 12 residues. With V trimmed by 6 bases and J by 5 bases, 6 bases remained unmatched.